Each of the 5 T cell receptor beta chains below was sequenced from the same sample in a study of blood T cell repertoires in COVID-19. Clones were read by immunoSEQ multiplex PCR, and TCRdb kept only the in-frame ones, dropping some. Of roughly 39,000 clones detected, approximately 92% appear once; the ten largest clones hold around 8.1%. Sequencing input: peripheral blood. Source of these receptors: a man aged 25-45 years with active or convalescent COVID-19.

V usage is TRBV7-6 and J usage is TRBJ2-1; TRBD2 matches at 9 bases. Germline-derived CDR1 and CDR2 are SGHVS and FNYEAQ. This CDR3 comprises 15 residues. J lost 7 bases, V lost 1 base, and 5 bases had no gene match. The CDR3 sequence is CASSLVPSGENEQFF. As DNA, the CDR3 is TGTGCCAGCAGCTTAGTCCCTAGCGGGGAGAATGAGCAGTTCTTC.

V usage is TRBV5-6 and J usage is TRBJ2-5, with 13 bases lining up with TRBD2. Germline values: CDR1 SGHDT, CDR2 YYEEEE. The CDR3 has 16 residues. Trimming took 6 bases from V and 5 from J; bases not matched to a gene: 10. The CDR3 reads CASNPGLAGAGETQYF. DNA of the CDR3: TGTGCCAGCAACCCAGGACTAGCGGGGGCCGGGGAGACCCAGTACTTC.

This clone was seen more than once but under ten times. The chain links TRBV5-1 to TRBJ2-5; D perhaps matches TRBD1 (6 bases). The CDR3 consists of 15 residues. Germline loops: CDR1 SGHRS, CDR2 YFSETQ. The ends were cut back, 7 bases at V and 4 bases at J, with 20 bases in the middle. The CDR3 spells CASGETGLLLETQYF. The CDR3 DNA reads as TGCGCCAGCGGGGAGACAGGTTTGTTGCTAGAGACCCAGTACTTC.

A few counts support this clone. CDR3 protein: CASSLGLRGLETQYF. The CDR3 nucleotides are TGTGCCAGCAGCTTAGGATTGAGGGGGCTTGAGACCCAGTACTTC. The chain carries TRBV11-2 and TRBJ2-5, with TRBD1 identical over 7 bases. The CDR3 spans 15 residues. J was trimmed by 5 bases and V by 1 base; bases with no gene match: 7. Germline assignment: CDR1 SGHAT and CDR2 FQNNGV.

This clone appeared a single time. The V gene is TRBV30, the J gene TRBJ1-2, with a tentative D call TRBD1 (6 bases). The CDR3 extends over 12 amino acids. From germline, CDR1 is GTSNPN and CDR2 SVGIG (reference sequence). V gave up 5 bases and J gave up 8 bases, with 15 bases separating them. The CDR3 DNA reads as TGTGCCTGGGAACAGGGCTTGGAGGGCTACACCTTC. Its protein is CAWEQGLEGYTF. The full variable domain, with the rest looked up from reference TRBV30 and TRBJ1-2, is SQTIHQWPATLVQPVGSPLSLECTVEGTSNPNLYWYRQAAGRGLQLLFYSVGIGQISSEVPQNLSASRPQDRQFILSSKKLLLSDSGFYLCAWEQGLEGYTFGSGTRLTVV.